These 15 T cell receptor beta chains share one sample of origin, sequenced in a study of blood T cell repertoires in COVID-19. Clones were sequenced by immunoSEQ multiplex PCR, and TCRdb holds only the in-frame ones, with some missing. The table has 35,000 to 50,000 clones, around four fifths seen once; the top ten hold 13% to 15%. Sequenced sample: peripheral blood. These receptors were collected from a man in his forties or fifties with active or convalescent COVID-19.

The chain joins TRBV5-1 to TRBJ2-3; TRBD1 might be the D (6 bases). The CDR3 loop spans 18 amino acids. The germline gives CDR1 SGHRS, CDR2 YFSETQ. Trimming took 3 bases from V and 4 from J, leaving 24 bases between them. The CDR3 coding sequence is TGCGCCAGCAGCTCCTCCCCGGACAGTCAGGGTACAGCAGATACGCAGTATTTT. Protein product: CASSSSPDSQGTADTQYF.

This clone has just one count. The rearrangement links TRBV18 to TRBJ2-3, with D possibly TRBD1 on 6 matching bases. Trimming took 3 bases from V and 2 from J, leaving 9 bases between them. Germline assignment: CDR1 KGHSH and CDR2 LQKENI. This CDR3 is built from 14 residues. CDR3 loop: CASSPGQTTDTQYF. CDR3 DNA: TGTGCCAGCTCACCGGGACAAACCACAGATACGCAGTATTTT.

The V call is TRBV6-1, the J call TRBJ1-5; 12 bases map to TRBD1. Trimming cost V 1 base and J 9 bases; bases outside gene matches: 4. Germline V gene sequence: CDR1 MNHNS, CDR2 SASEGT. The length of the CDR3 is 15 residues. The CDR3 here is CASSEVWDRGPPQHF. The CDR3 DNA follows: TGTGCCAGCAGTGAAGTTTGGGACAGGGGGCCGCCCCAGCATTTT.

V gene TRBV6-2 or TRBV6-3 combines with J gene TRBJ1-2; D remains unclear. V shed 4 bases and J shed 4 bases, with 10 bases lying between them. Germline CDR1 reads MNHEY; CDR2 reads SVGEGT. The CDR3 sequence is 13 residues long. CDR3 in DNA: TGTGCCAGCAGTTCGAAGACTGTCTATGGCTACACCTTC. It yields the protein CASSSKTVYGYTF.

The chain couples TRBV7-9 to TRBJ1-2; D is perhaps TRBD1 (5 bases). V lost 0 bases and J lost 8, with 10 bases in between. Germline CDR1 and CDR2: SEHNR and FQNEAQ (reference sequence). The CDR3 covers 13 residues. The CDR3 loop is CASSLAGGDGYTF. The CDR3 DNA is TGTGCCAGCAGCTTAGCGGGAGGGGACGGCTACACCTTC.

CDR3 coding DNA: TGCAGTGCTAGTGAAAAGGGACAGGGGAATCAAAAACTGTTTTTT. As protein: CSASEKGQGNQKLFF. The chain recombines TRBV20-1 with TRBJ1-4; 10 bases map to TRBD1. The V segment lost 3 bases and the J segment 9 bases; nucleotides outside the gene matches: 10. The CDR3 loop spans 15 amino acids. CDR1 DFQATT and CDR2 SNEGSKA come from the germline V gene (reference sequence).

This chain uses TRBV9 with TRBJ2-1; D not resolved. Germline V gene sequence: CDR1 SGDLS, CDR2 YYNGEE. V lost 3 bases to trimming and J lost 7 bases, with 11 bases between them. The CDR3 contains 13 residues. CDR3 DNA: TGTGCCAGCAGCGAGGAGAAAAAAAATGAGCAGTTCTTC. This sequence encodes CASSEEKKNEQFF. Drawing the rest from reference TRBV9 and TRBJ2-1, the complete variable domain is DSGVTQTPKHLITATGQRVTLRCSPRSGDLSVYWYQQSLDQGLQFLIQYYNGEERAKGNILERFSAQQFPDLHSELNLSSLELGDSALYFCASSEEKKNEQFFGPGTRLTVL.

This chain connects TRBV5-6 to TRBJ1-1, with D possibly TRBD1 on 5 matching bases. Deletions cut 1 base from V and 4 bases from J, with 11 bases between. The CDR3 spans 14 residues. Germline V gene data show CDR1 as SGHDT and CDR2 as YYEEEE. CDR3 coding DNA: TGTGCCAGCAGCTTGCCTGCGGGGGGCACTGAAGCTTTCTTT. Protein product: CASSLPAGGTEAFF.

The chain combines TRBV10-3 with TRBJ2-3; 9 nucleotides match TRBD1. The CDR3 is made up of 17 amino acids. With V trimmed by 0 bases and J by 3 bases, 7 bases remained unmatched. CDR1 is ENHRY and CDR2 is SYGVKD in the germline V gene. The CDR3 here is CAISESIGTGRTDTQYF. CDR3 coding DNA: TGTGCCATCAGTGAGTCGATTGGGACAGGGAGGACAGATACGCAGTATTTT.

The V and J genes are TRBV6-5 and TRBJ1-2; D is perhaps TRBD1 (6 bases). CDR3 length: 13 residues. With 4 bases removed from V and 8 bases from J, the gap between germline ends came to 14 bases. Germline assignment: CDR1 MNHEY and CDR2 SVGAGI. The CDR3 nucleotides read TGTGCCAGCAGTTCATCAGGGGATACAGGCTACACCTTC. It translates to CASSSSGDTGYTF.

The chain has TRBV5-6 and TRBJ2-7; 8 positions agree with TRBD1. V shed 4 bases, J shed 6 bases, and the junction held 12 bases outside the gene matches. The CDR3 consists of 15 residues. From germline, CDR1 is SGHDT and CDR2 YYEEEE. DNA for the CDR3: TGTGCCAGCAGCCTTCCCGACAGGGGTTCGTCCGAGCAGTACTTC. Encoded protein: CASSLPDRGSSEQYF.

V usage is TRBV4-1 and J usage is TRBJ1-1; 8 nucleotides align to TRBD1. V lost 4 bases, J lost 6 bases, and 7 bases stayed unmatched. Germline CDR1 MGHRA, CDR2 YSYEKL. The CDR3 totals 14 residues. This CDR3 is CASSPRDRSSEAFF. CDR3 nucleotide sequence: TGCGCCAGCAGCCCCCGGGACAGGTCCTCTGAAGCTTTCTTT.

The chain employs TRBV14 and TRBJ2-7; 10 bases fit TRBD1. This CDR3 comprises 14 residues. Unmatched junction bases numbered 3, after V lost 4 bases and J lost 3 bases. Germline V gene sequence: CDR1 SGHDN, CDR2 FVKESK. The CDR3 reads CASSPGQGVYEQYF. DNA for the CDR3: TGTGCCAGCAGCCCAGGACAGGGGGTCTACGAGCAGTACTTC. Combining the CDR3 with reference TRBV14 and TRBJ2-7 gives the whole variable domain EAGVTQFPSHSVIEKGQTVTLRCDPISGHDNLYWYRRVMGKEIKFLLHFVKESKQDESGMPNNRFLAERTGGTYSTLKVQPAELEDSGVYFCASSPGQGVYEQYFGPGTRLTVT.

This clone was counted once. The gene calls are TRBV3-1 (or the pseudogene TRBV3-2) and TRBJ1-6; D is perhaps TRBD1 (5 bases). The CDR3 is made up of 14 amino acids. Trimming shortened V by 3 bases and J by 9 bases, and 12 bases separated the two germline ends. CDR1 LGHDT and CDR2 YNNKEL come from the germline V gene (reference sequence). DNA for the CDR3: TGTGCCAGCAGCCAGGCTTCCCAGGGTTCACCCCTCCACTTT. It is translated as CASSQASQGSPLHF.

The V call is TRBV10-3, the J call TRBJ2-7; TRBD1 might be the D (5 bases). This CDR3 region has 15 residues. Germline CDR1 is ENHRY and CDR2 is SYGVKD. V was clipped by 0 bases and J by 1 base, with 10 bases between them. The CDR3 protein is CAISESAGSSYEQYF. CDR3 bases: TGTGCCATCAGTGAGTCGGCAGGGTCTTCCTACGAGCAGTACTTC.